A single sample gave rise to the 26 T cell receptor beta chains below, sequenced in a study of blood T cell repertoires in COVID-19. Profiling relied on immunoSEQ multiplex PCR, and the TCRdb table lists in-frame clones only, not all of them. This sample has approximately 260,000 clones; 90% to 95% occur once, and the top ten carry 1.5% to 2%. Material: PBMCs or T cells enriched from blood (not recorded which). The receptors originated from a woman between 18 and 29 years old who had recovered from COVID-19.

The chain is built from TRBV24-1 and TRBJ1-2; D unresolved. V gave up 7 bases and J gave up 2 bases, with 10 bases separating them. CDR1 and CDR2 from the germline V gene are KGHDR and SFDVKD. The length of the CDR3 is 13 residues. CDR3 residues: CATSLYGNYGYTF. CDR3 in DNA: TGTGCCACCAGCCTCTACGGGAACTATGGCTACACCTTC.

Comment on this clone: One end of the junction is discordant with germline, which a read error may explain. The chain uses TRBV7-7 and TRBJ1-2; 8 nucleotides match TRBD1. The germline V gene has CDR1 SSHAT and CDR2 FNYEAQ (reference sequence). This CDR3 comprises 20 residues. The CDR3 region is CASSLEGGQEGSSGNYGYTF. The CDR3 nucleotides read TGTGCTAGCAGCTTAGAAGGGGGACAGGAAGGATCTTCGGGTAACTATGGCTACACCTTC.

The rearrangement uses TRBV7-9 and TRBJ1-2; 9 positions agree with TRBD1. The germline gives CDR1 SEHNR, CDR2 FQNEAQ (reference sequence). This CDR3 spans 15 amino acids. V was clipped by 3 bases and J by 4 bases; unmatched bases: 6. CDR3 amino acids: CASSLDGQGSYGYTF. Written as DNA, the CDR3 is TGTGCCAGCAGCTTGGATGGACAGGGGAGCTATGGCTACACCTTC.

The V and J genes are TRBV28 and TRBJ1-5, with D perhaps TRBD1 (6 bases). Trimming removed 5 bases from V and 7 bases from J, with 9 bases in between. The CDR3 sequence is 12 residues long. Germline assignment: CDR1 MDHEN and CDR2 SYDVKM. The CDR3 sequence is CASSRRGQPQHF. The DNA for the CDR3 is TGTGCCAGCAGTCGAAGGGGGCAGCCCCAGCATTTT.

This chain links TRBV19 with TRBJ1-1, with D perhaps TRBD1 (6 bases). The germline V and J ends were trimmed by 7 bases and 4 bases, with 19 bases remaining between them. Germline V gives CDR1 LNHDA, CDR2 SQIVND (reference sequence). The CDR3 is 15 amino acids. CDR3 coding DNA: TGTGCCAGTACCGCCTCCTTACAGGGATCCACTGAAGCTTTCTTT. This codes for CASTASLQGSTEAFF. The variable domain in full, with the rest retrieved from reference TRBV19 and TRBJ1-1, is DGGITQSPKYLFRKEGQNVTLSCEQNLNHDAMYWYRQDPGQGLRLIYYSQIVNDFQKGDIAEGYSVSREKKESFPLTVTSAQKNPTAFYLCASTASLQGSTEAFFGQGTRLTVV.

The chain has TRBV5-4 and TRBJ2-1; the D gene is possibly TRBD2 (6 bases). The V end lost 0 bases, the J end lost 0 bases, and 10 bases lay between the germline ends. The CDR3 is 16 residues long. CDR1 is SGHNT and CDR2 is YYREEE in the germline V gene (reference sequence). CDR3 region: CASSLGGEASYNEQFF. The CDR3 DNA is TGTGCCAGCAGCTTGGGGGGGGAGGCCTCCTACAATGAGCAGTTCTTC.

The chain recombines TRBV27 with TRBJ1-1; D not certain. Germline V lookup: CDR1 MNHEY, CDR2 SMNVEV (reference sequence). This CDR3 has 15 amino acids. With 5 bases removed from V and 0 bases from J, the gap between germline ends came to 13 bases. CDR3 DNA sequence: TGTGCCAGCAGTCTCCTAATGGGCTTGAACACTGAAGCTTTCTTT. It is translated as CASSLLMGLNTEAFF.

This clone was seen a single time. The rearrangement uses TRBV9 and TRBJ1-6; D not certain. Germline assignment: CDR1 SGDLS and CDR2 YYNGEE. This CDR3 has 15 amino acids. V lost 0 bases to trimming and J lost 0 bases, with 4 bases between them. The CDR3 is CASSVDSSYNSPLHF. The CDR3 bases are TGTGCCAGCAGCGTAGACAGCTCCTATAATTCACCCCTCCACTTT.

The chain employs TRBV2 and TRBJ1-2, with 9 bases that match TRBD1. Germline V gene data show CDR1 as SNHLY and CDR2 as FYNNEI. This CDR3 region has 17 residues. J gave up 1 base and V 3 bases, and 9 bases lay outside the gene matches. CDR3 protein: CASSDYDRGSLNYGYTF. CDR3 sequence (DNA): TGTGCCAGCAGTGACTACGACAGGGGGTCCCTTAACTATGGCTACACCTTC.

Here the CDR3 reads CASTPLEDYGNTIYF. The DNA for the CDR3 is TGTGCCAGCACCCCCCTGGAGGACTATGGAAACACCATATATTTT. This chain links TRBV28 with TRBJ1-3, with D unresolved. From germline, CDR1 is MDHEN and CDR2 SYDVKM. This CDR3 contains 15 residues. Trimming left V 7 bases short and J 3 bases short, with 16 bases between.

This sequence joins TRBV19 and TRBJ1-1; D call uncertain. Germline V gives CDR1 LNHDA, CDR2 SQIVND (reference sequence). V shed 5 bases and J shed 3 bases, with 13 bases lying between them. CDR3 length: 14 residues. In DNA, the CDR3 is TGTGCCAGTAGTTCATGGTCAGCGGACACTGAAGCTTTCTTT. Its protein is CASSSWSADTEAFF.

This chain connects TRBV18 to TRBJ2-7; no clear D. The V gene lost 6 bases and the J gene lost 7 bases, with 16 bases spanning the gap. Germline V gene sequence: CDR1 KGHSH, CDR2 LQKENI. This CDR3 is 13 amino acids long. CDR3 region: CASSPSPSREQYF. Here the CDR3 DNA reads TGTGCCAGCTCGCCCTCCCCGAGTCGGGAGCAGTACTTC.

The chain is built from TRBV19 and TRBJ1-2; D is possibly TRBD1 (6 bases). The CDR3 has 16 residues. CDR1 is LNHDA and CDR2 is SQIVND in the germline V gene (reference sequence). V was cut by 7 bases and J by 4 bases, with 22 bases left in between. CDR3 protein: CASTPGGTGAPYGYTF. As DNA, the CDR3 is TGTGCCAGTACCCCGGGGGGCACCGGGGCCCCCTATGGCTACACCTTC.

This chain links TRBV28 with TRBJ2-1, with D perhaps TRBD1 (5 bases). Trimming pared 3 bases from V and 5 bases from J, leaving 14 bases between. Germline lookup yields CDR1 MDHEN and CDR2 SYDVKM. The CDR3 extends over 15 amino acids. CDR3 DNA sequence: TGTGCCAGCAGTTTTGCTGGGGCAGGTAACAATGAGCAGTTCTTC. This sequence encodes CASSFAGAGNNEQFF.

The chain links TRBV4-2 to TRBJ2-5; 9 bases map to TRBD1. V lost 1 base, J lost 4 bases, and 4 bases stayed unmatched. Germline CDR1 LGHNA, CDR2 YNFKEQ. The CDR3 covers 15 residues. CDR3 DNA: TGTGCCAGCAGCCAAGGAGGGACAGGGATAGAGACCCAGTACTTC. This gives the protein CASSQGGTGIETQYF.

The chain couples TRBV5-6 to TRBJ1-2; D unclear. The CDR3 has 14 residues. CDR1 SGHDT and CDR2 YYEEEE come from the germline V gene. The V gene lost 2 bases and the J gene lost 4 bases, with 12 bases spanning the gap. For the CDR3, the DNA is TGTGCCAGCAGCTTCTCCAGGTTACGCTATGGCTACACCTTC. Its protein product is CASSFSRLRYGYTF.

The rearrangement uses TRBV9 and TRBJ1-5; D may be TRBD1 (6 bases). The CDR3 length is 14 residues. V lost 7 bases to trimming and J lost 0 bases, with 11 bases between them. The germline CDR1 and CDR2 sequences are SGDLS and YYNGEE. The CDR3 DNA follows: TGTGCCAGCTCTGAGGGACATAGCAATCAGCCCCAGCATTTT. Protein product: CASSEGHSNQPQHF. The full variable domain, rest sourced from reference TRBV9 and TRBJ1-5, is DSGVTQTPKHLITATGQRVTLRCSPRSGDLSVYWYQQSLDQGLQFLIQYYNGEERAKGNILERFSAQQFPDLHSELNLSSLELGDSALYFCASSEGHSNQPQHFGDGTRLSIL.

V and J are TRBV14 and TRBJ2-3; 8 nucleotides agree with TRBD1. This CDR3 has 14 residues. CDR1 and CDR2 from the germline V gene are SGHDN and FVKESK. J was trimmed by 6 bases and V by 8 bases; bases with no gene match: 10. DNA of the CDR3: TGTGCCAGCTCCCGACAGGGGTCCCCCGATACGCAGTATTTT. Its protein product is CASSRQGSPDTQYF.

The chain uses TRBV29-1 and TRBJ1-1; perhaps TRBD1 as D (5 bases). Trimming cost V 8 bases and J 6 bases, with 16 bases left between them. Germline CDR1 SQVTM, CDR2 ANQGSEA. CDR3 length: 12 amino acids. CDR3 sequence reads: CSPLGPGAEAFF. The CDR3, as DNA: TGCAGCCCTCTGGGGCCTGGGGCTGAAGCTTTCTTT.

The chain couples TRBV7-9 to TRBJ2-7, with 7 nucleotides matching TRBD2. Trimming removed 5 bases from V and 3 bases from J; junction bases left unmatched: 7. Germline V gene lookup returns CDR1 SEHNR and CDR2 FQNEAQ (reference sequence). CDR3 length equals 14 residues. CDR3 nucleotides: TGTGCCAGCAGCCCGAAGGGACTAAACTACGAGCAGTACTTC. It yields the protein CASSPKGLNYEQYF.

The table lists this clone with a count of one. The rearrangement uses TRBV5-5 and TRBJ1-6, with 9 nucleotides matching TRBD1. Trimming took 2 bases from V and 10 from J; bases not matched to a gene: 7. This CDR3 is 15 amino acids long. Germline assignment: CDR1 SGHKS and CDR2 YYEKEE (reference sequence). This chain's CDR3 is CASSFGGTGSSPLHF. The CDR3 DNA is TGTGCCAGCAGCTTCGGCGGGACAGGGTCATCACCCCTCCACTTT.

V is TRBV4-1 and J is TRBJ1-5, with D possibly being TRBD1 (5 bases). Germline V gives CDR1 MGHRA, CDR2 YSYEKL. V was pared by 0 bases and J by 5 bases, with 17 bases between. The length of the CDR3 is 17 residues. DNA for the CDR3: TGCGCCAGCAGCCAAGATCGCGCAGGGAGGAAGGATCAGCCCCAGCATTTT. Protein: CASSQDRAGRKDQPQHF.

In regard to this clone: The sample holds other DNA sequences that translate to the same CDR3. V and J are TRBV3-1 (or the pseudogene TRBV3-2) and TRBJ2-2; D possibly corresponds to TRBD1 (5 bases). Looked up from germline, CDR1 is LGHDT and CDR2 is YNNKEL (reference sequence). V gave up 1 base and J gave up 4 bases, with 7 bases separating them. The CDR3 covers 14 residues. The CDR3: CASSQGRVTGELFF. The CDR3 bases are TGTGCCAGCAGCCAAGGCAGGGTCACCGGGGAGCTGTTTTTT.

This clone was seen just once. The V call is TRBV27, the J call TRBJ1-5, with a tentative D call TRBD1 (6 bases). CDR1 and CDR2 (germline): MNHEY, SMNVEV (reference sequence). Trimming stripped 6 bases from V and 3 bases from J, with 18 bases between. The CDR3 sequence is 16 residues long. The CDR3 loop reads CASSTSWGPYNQPQHF. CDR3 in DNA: TGTGCCAGCAGCACGTCGTGGGGGCCCTACAATCAGCCCCAGCATTTT.

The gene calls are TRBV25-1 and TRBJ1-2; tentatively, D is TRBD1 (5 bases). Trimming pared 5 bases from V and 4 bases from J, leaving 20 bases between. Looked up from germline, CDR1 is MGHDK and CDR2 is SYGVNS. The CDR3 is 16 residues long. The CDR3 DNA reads TGTGCCAGCAGTCGGGGGGGGTACCCCGCCCCCTATGGCTACACCTTC. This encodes CASSRGGYPAPYGYTF.

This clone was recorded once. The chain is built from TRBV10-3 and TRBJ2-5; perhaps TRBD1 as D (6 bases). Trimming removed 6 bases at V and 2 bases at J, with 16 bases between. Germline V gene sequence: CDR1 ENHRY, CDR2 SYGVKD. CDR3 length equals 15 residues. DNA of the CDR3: TGTGCCATCAGAGGGGGACGCACGGGGCAAGAGACCCAGTACTTC. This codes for CAIRGGRTGQETQYF.